This T cell receptor (beta chain) came from a study of blood T cell repertoires in COVID-19. Study as a whole: Samples came from the United States, Italy and Spain, spanning acute and convalescent COVID-19. From T cells, B-cell-depleted T cells, or PBMCs came the material, which was cDNA or gDNA.

The junction had 5 bases not matched to a gene; V was cut back by 3 bases and J by 4 bases. The CDR3 sequence is 15 residues long. The germline V gene encodes CDR1 MNHEY and CDR2 SVGAGI. This table comes from immunoSEQ multiplex PCR, and its TCRdb copy is limited to in-frame clones, with some not included. The sample holds approximately 200,000 clones, 70% to 85% seen once. The sequencing input was peripheral blood. This clonotype was obtained from a woman of 80 years or more with COVID-19, enrolled during active disease. This chain connects TRBV6-5 to TRBJ2-3; 9 bases map to TRBD2. The CDR3 DNA reads TGTGCCAGCAGTTATGCGGGAGGGCCGGCAGATACGCAGTATTTT. It translates to CASSYAGGPADTQYF.